This is a list of T cell receptor beta chains from one sample in a study of blood T cell repertoires in COVID-19. Repertoires were generated with immunoSEQ multiplex PCR, while TCRdb's copy carries only in-frame clones and drops some. Among under 50,000 clones listed, about 88% were seen once. Sequenced: peripheral blood. These receptor sequences come from a man aged 50 or older with active COVID-19. The CDR3 runs from the conserved cysteine through the conserved F or W. Fields, in order: CDR3 DNA, CDR3 protein, J gene, D gene, clone size, V gene. A D gene is named only where the DNA matches it firmly. A clone size is listed for some rows: how often the clone was seen (once, few, many), or a class if it is expanded.

CDR3 DNA: TGTGCCAGCAGTTCGCGGATGAACTATGGCTACACCTTC
CDR3 protein: CASSSRMNYGYTF
J gene: TRBJ1-2
D gene: -
clone size: few
V gene: TRBV6-5

CDR3 DNA: TGTGCCATCAGCCCAATCATGACAGGGAACACTGAAGCTTTCTTT
CDR3 protein: CAISPIMTGNTEAFF
J gene: TRBJ1-1
D gene: -
clone size: -
V gene: TRBV10-3

CDR3 DNA: TGTGCCAGCAGTTACTCCGGCCGTCAGCGGGGGCAAGAGACCCAGTACTTC
CDR3 protein: CASSYSGRQRGQETQYF
J gene: TRBJ2-5
D gene: TRBD2
clone size: -
V gene: TRBV6-2/TRBV6-3

CDR3 DNA: TGTGCCAGCAGCCAAGATCTCGTAGCGGGGACTTACAATGAGCAGTTCTTC
CDR3 protein: CASSQDLVAGTYNEQFF
J gene: TRBJ2-1
D gene: TRBD2
clone size: -
V gene: TRBV3-1/TRBV3-2

CDR3 DNA: TGTGCCAGCAGCCCGGGACTCTCAAACACCGGGGAGCTGTTTTTT
CDR3 protein: CASSPGLSNTGELFF
J gene: TRBJ2-2
D gene: -
clone size: -
V gene: TRBV5-4

CDR3 DNA: TGCGCCAGCTCCCGGACTAGCGGGAGGTCGAACACCGGGGAGCTGTTTTTT
CDR3 protein: CASSRTSGRSNTGELFF
J gene: TRBJ2-2
D gene: TRBD2
clone size: once
V gene: TRBV5-1

CDR3 DNA: TGTGCCAGTAGGGGTACAACCGGGACTAGCACCTACTTC
CDR3 protein: CASRGTTGTSTYF
J gene: TRBJ2-7
D gene: TRBD2
clone size: -
V gene: TRBV19

CDR3 DNA: TGTGCCAGCAGCCCCGACAGGGGGTATGGAAACACCATATATTTT
CDR3 protein: CASSPDRGYGNTIYF
J gene: TRBJ1-3
D gene: TRBD1
clone size: -
V gene: TRBV2

CDR3 DNA: TGTGCCAGCAGTTATTTCGGCAGGTCTAATGAAAAACTGTTTTTT
CDR3 protein: CASSYFGRSNEKLFF
J gene: TRBJ1-4
D gene: -
clone size: -
V gene: TRBV6-5

CDR3 DNA: TGTGCCAGCAGCTTAGGGCTAGCGGTACAATTAAACCAAGAGACCCAGTACTTC
CDR3 protein: CASSLGLAVQLNQETQYF
J gene: TRBJ2-5
D gene: TRBD2
clone size: -
V gene: TRBV11-2

CDR3 DNA: TGTGCCAGCAGCTTTCGACAGAGCTACGAGCAGTACTTC
CDR3 protein: CASSFRQSYEQYF
J gene: TRBJ2-7
D gene: -
clone size: -
V gene: TRBV5-4

CDR3 DNA: TGTGCCAGCGGTGAGCGCCCGGGAGAGCAGTTCTTC
CDR3 protein: CASGERPGEQFF
J gene: TRBJ2-1
D gene: -
clone size: -
V gene: TRBV6-1

CDR3 DNA: TGTGCCAGCAGTTACCGGGGGGGTCAAGAGACCCAGTACTTC
CDR3 protein: CASSYRGGQETQYF
J gene: TRBJ2-5
D gene: TRBD2
clone size: -
V gene: TRBV6-5

CDR3 DNA: TGTGCCAGCAGCTTGGACAGGGGAACAGATACGCAGTATTTT
CDR3 protein: CASSLDRGTDTQYF
J gene: TRBJ2-3
D gene: TRBD1
clone size: -
V gene: TRBV5-8

CDR3 DNA: TGCGCCAGCAGCCAAGGTAGCGGCGAGCAGTTCTTC
CDR3 protein: CASSQGSGEQFF
J gene: TRBJ2-1
D gene: -
clone size: -
V gene: TRBV4-3

CDR3 DNA: TGTGCCAGCAGCTGGGGACTAGCGGGAGTTGGCGAGCAGTACTTC
CDR3 protein: CASSWGLAGVGEQYF
J gene: TRBJ2-7
D gene: TRBD2
clone size: -
V gene: TRBV7-2

CDR3 DNA: TGTGCCAGCAGCTTAGGCGTGGTGGGCGCCGGGGAGCTGTTTTTT
CDR3 protein: CASSLGVVGAGELFF
J gene: TRBJ2-2
D gene: -
clone size: -
V gene: TRBV11-2

CDR3 DNA: TGTGCCAGCAGTTCACAGGGGATCGGGGCCAACGTCCTGACTTTC
CDR3 protein: CASSSQGIGANVLTF
J gene: TRBJ2-6
D gene: TRBD1
clone size: -
V gene: TRBV7-3

CDR3 DNA: TGTGCCAGCAGTGATTACCAGGGGTCCTCCTACGAGCAGTACTTC
CDR3 protein: CASSDYQGSSYEQYF
J gene: TRBJ2-7
D gene: -
clone size: -
V gene: TRBV6-1

CDR3 DNA: TGTGCCAGCAGCTTGGAAGGGGCCCGCTATGGCTACACCTTC
CDR3 protein: CASSLEGARYGYTF
J gene: TRBJ1-2
D gene: -
clone size: -
V gene: TRBV5-4

CDR3 DNA: TGTGCCAGCAGTTACTCGTCCAGGGGGCAACTCTACGAGCAGTACTTC
CDR3 protein: CASSYSSRGQLYEQYF
J gene: TRBJ2-7
D gene: TRBD1
clone size: -
V gene: TRBV6-5

CDR3 DNA: TGTGCCAGCAGTTCCTGGACTAGCGGGAGTATCGAGCAGTACTTC
CDR3 protein: CASSSWTSGSIEQYF
J gene: TRBJ2-7
D gene: TRBD2
clone size: -
V gene: TRBV28

CDR3 DNA: TGTGCCAGCTCACCAACGAGAGCCGGAGTCAATCAGCCCCAGCATTTT
CDR3 protein: CASSPTRAGVNQPQHF
J gene: TRBJ1-5
D gene: -
clone size: once
V gene: TRBV18

CDR3 DNA: TGTGCCAGCAGCGCGGGACAGCTGAACACTGAAGCTTTCTTT
CDR3 protein: CASSAGQLNTEAFF
J gene: TRBJ1-1
D gene: TRBD1
clone size: -
V gene: TRBV7-2

CDR3 DNA: TGTGCCAGCAGTTACTCGGCAGGAGGGCCCTACGAGCAGTACTTC
CDR3 protein: CASSYSAGGPYEQYF
J gene: TRBJ2-7
D gene: -
clone size: -
V gene: TRBV6-5

CDR3 DNA: TGTGCCAGCAGTGACAGGTACACTGAAGCTTTCTTT
CDR3 protein: CASSDRYTEAFF
J gene: TRBJ1-1
D gene: -
clone size: -
V gene: TRBV6-6

CDR3 DNA: TGTGCCAGCACCGAGGGGTCCCCCGCGGGGGCGGGGATGGGGAGAGAGACCCAGTACTTC
CDR3 protein: CASTEGSPAGAGMGRETQYF
J gene: TRBJ2-5
D gene: -
clone size: few
V gene: TRBV3-1/TRBV3-2

CDR3 DNA: TGTGCCACCACCCCGGGCAGGGTCGGAGAGACCCAGTACTTC
CDR3 protein: CATTPGRVGETQYF
J gene: TRBJ2-5
D gene: -
clone size: -
V gene: TRBV2

CDR3 DNA: TGTGCCACCAGCAGGGATACAGGGGTCAATGAGCAGTTCTTC
CDR3 protein: CATSRDTGVNEQFF
J gene: TRBJ2-1
D gene: TRBD1
clone size: -
V gene: TRBV15

CDR3 DNA: TGTGCCAGCAGCTACGACAGGGAGGTAGCGGGAGAGTTCTTC
CDR3 protein: CASSYDREVAGEFF
J gene: TRBJ2-1
D gene: TRBD2
clone size: once
V gene: TRBV7-9

CDR3 DNA: TGTGCCAGCAGGCCTCAGGGCCTAGGCTACACCTTC
CDR3 protein: CASRPQGLGYTF
J gene: TRBJ1-2
D gene: -
clone size: -
V gene: TRBV2

CDR3 DNA: TGTGCCAGCAGTAGGGACTCAACCTACGAGCAGTACTTC
CDR3 protein: CASSRDSTYEQYF
J gene: TRBJ2-7
D gene: -
clone size: -
V gene: TRBV27

CDR3 DNA: TGTGCCAGCATGACCCAGGCCTATGGCTACACCTTC
CDR3 protein: CASMTQAYGYTF
J gene: TRBJ1-2
D gene: -
clone size: -
V gene: TRBV28

CDR3 DNA: TGTGCCAGCAGCCCCCTTATAACCGGGGAGCTGTTTTTT
CDR3 protein: CASSPLITGELFF
J gene: TRBJ2-2
D gene: -
clone size: -
V gene: TRBV9

CDR3 DNA: TGTGCCAGCAGCCCTTCGCGAGCGGGAGGCGGGGCCAAAAACATTCAGTACTTC
CDR3 protein: CASSPSRAGGGAKNIQYF
J gene: TRBJ2-4
D gene: TRBD2
clone size: -
V gene: TRBV14

CDR3 DNA: TGTGCCAGCAGCTTAGTCGGTTCGACCGACGGGGATGAGCAGTTCTTC
CDR3 protein: CASSLVGSTDGDEQFF
J gene: TRBJ2-1
D gene: -
clone size: -
V gene: TRBV7-2

CDR3 DNA: TGCGCCAGCAGCCCTGGACAGAGTTCCTACGAGCAGTACTTC
CDR3 protein: CASSPGQSSYEQYF
J gene: TRBJ2-7
D gene: -
clone size: once
V gene: TRBV5-1

CDR3 DNA: TGCGCCAGCAGCCTTCGACAGGTTCTCAATGAGCAGTTCTTC
CDR3 protein: CASSLRQVLNEQFF
J gene: TRBJ2-1
D gene: -
clone size: -
V gene: TRBV4-1

CDR3 DNA: TGCAGCGCCGGCGGAGCGGGGGCGAAAACAGATACGCAGTATTTT
CDR3 protein: CSAGGAGAKTDTQYF
J gene: TRBJ2-3
D gene: TRBD2
clone size: -
V gene: TRBV29-1

CDR3 DNA: TGTGCCAGCAGGTTACAGGGGATTAACTATGGCTACACCTTC
CDR3 protein: CASRLQGINYGYTF
J gene: TRBJ1-2
D gene: TRBD1
clone size: -
V gene: TRBV5-5

CDR3 DNA: TGTGCCAGCAGCGTAGTGGGACGGATAGGCGGAGCGGGGGGCACAGATACGCAGTATTTT
CDR3 protein: CASSVVGRIGGAGGTDTQYF
J gene: TRBJ2-3
D gene: TRBD2
clone size: -
V gene: TRBV9

CDR3 DNA: TGCGCCAGCAGCTTGGAACTAGCGGGGAGGAATGAGCAGTTCTTC
CDR3 protein: CASSLELAGRNEQFF
J gene: TRBJ2-1
D gene: TRBD2
clone size: -
V gene: TRBV5-1

CDR3 DNA: TGTGCCAGCAGTTACCCCGCCAGGGGACGCACTGAAGCTTTCTTT
CDR3 protein: CASSYPARGRTEAFF
J gene: TRBJ1-1
D gene: -
clone size: -
V gene: TRBV6-2/TRBV6-3

CDR3 DNA: TGTGCCAGCAGTTTACTCACTAGCTCCTACAATGAGCAGTTCTTC
CDR3 protein: CASSLLTSSYNEQFF
J gene: TRBJ2-1
D gene: -
clone size: once
V gene: TRBV27

CDR3 DNA: TGCGCCAGCAGCTTGCTGGGGGGCCAAGAGACCCAGTACTTC
CDR3 protein: CASSLLGGQETQYF
J gene: TRBJ2-5
D gene: -
clone size: -
V gene: TRBV5-1

CDR3 DNA: TGTGCCAGTACCCTCCTTGGGACAGAAAACATTCAGTACTTC
CDR3 protein: CASTLLGTENIQYF
J gene: TRBJ2-4
D gene: TRBD1
clone size: -
V gene: TRBV19

CDR3 DNA: TGTGCCAGCAGCTTGGTAGCGGGGGCGATAGGCTACACCTTC
CDR3 protein: CASSLVAGAIGYTF
J gene: TRBJ1-2
D gene: -
clone size: -
V gene: TRBV5-4

CDR3 DNA: TGTGCCAGCAGCTTAATGGGACAGGGTTTATCTGGGGAGCTGTTTTTT
CDR3 protein: CASSLMGQGLSGELFF
J gene: TRBJ2-2
D gene: TRBD1
clone size: -
V gene: TRBV7-3

CDR3 DNA: TGTGCCAGCAGCTTAGGGCCGTCCTCTGGAAACACCATATATTTT
CDR3 protein: CASSLGPSSGNTIYF
J gene: TRBJ1-3
D gene: -
clone size: few
V gene: TRBV7-3

CDR3 DNA: TGTGCCAGCAGCGCACAGGGGGAGAGTCAGCCCCAGCATTTT
CDR3 protein: CASSAQGESQPQHF
J gene: TRBJ1-5
D gene: TRBD1
clone size: -
V gene: TRBV9

CDR3 DNA: TGTGCCAGCTCACCACCGGCCGGGGTCCAAGAGACCCAGTACTTC
CDR3 protein: CASSPPAGVQETQYF
J gene: TRBJ2-5
D gene: -
clone size: -
V gene: TRBV18

CDR3 DNA: TGTGCCAGCAGTGTGGCAGGGGGAAATTCACCCCTCCACTTT
CDR3 protein: CASSVAGGNSPLHF
J gene: TRBJ1-6
D gene: TRBD1
clone size: -
V gene: TRBV2

CDR3 DNA: TGCGCCAGCAGCTTGGACCTAGCGGGACCTTTAGATACGCAGTATTTT
CDR3 protein: CASSLDLAGPLDTQYF
J gene: TRBJ2-3
D gene: TRBD2
clone size: -
V gene: TRBV5-1

CDR3 DNA: TGTGCCAGCAGCTTGGAGGGGCACACTGAAGCTTTCTTT
CDR3 protein: CASSLEGHTEAFF
J gene: TRBJ1-1
D gene: -
clone size: -
V gene: TRBV11-2

CDR3 DNA: TGTGCCAGTAGTACCCCCGGGACTAGCGATGAGACCCAGTACTTC
CDR3 protein: CASSTPGTSDETQYF
J gene: TRBJ2-5
D gene: TRBD2
clone size: few
V gene: TRBV19